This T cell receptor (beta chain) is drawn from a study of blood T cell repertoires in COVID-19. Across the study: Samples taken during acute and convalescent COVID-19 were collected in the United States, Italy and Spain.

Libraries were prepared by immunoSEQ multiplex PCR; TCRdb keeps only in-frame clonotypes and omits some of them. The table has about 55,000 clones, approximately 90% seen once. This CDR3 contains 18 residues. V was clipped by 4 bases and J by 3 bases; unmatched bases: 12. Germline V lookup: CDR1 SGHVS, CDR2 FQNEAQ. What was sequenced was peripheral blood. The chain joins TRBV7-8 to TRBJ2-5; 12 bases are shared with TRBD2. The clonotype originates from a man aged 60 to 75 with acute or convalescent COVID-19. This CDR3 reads CASSSLIGLAGTKETQYF. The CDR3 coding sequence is TGTGCCAGCAGCTCCCTAATCGGACTAGCGGGGACTAAAGAGACCCAGTACTTC.